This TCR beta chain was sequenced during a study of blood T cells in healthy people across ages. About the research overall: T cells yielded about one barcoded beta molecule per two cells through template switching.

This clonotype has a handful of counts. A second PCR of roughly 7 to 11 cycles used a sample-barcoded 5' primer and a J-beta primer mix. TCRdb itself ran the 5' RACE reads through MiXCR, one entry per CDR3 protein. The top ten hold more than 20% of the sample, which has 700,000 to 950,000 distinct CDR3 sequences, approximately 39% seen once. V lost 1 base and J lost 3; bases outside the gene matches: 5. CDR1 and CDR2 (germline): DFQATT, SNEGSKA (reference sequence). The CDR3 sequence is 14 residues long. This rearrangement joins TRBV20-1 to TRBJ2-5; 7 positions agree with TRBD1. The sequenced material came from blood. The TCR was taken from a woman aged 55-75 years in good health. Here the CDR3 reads CSARAPTGKETQYF. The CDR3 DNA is TGCAGTGCTAGAGCCCCGACAGGGAAAGAGACCCAGTACTTC.